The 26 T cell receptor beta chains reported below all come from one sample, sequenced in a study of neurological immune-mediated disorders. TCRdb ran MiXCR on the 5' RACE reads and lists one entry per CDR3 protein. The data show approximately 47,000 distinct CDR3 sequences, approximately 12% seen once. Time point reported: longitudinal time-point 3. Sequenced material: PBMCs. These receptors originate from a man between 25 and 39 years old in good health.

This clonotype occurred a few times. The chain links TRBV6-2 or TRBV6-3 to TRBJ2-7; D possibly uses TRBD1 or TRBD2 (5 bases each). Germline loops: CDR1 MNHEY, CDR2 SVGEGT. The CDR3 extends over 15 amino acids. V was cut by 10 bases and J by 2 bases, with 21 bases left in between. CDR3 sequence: CATGSGASGTYEQYF. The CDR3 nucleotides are TGTGCCACGGGTTCCGGGGCAAGTGGAACCTACGAGCAGTACTTC.

In nucleotides, the CDR3 is TGTGCCAGCAGGTGGCAGGGTCGAGAGACCCAGTACTTC. Translating it yields CASRWQGRETQYF. The chain joins TRBV2 to TRBJ2-5, with a tentative D call TRBD1 (5 bases). V was shortened by 6 bases and J by 4 bases, with 12 bases between the two germline ends. Looked up from germline, CDR1 is SNHLY and CDR2 is FYNNEI. CDR3 size: 13 residues.

The CDR3 DNA is TGCAGCGTTATAACCGGACAGGGGGCCTACGAGCAGTACTTC. As protein: CSVITGQGAYEQYF. This sequence joins TRBV29-1 and TRBJ2-7; the match to TRBD1 covers 10 bases. Trimming removed 5 bases from V and 2 bases from J; junction bases left unmatched: 6. This CDR3 has 14 amino acids. The germline V gene has CDR1 SQVTM and CDR2 ANQGSEA.

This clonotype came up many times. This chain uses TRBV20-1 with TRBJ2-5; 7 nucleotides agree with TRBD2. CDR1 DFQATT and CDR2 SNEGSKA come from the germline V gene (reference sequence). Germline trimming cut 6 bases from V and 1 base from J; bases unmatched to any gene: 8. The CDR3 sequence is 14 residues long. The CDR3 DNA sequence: TGCAGTGCGGACCCGGGACTACCCCAAGAGACCCAGTACTTC. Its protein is CSADPGLPQETQYF.

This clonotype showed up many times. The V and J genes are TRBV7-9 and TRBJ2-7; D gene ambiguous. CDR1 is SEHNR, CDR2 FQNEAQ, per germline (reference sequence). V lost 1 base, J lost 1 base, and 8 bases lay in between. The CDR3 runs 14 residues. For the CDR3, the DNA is TGTGCCAGCAGCTTAGAACAGCCGTCCTACGAGCAGTACTTC. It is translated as CASSLEQPSYEQYF.

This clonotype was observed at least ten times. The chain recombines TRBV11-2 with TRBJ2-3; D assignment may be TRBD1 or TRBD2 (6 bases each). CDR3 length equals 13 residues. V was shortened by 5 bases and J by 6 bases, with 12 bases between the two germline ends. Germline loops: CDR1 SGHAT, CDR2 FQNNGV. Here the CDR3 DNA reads TGTGCCAGCAGCATAGGGGGGTTGGATACGCAGTATTTT. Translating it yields CASSIGGLDTQYF.

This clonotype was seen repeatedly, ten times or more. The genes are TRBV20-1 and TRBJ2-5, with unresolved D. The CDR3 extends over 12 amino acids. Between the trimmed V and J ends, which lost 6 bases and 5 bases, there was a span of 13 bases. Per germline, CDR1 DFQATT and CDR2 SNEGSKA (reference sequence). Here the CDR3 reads CSAPAIDETQYF. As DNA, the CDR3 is TGCAGTGCCCCCGCTATCGACGAGACCCAGTACTTC.

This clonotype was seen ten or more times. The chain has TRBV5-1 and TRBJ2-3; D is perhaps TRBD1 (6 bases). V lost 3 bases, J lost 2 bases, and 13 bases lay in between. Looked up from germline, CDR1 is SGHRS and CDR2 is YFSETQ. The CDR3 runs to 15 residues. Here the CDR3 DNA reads TGCGCCAGCAGCTCCGGGGACACCAACACAGATACGCAGTATTTT. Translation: CASSSGDTNTDTQYF.

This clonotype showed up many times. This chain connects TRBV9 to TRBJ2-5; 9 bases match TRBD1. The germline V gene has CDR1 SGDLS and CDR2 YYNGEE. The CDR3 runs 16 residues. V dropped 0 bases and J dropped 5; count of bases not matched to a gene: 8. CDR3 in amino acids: CASSVAAGQGMETQYF. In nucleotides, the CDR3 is TGTGCCAGCAGCGTAGCGGCGGGACAGGGTATGGAGACCCAGTACTTC.

CDR3 amino acids: CASRDSGNQPQHF. The DNA for the CDR3 is TGTGCCAGCAGGGATTCGGGCAATCAGCCCCAGCATTTT. This chain links TRBV12-3 or TRBV12-4 with TRBJ1-5, with unresolved D. This CDR3 has 13 amino acids. V dropped 6 bases and J dropped 2 bases, with 8 bases sitting between them.

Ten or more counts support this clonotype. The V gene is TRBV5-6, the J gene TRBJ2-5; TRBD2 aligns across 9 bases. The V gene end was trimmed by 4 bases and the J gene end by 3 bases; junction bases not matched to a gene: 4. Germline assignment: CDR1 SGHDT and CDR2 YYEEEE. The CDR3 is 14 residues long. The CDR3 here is CASSPGLAEETQYF. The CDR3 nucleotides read TGTGCCAGCAGCCCGGGACTAGCAGAAGAGACCCAGTACTTC.

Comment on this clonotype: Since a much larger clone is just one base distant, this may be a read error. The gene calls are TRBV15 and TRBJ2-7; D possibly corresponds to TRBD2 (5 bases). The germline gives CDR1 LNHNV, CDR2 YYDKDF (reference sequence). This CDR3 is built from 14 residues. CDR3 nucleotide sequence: TGTTCCACCAGCCTTAGAGGGAACACCTACGAGCAGTACTTC. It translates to CSTSLRGNTYEQYF.

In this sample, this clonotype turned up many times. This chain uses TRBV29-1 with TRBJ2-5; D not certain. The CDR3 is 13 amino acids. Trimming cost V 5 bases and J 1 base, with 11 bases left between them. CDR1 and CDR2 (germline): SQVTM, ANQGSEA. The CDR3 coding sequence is TGCAGCGTTTGTTGGACGTCCCAAGAGACCCAGTACTTC. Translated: CSVCWTSQETQYF.

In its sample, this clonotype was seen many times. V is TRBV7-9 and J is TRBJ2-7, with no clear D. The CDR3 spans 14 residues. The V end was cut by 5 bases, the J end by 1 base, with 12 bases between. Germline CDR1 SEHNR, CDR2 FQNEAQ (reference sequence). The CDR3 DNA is TGTGCCAGCAGCCCGCGTGGAGAATCCTACGAGCAGTACTTC. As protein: CASSPRGESYEQYF.

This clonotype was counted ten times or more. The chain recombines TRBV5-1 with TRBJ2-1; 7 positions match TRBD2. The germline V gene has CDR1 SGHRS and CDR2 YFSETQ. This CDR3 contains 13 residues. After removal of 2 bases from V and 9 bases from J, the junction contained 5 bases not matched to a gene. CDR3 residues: CASSLRTSGEQFF. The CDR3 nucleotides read TGCGCCAGCAGCTTACGGACTAGTGGTGAGCAGTTCTTC.

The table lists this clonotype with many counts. DNA for the CDR3: TGCAGTGCCCACCCGGATTCGTATGGCGGGGAGCTGTTTTTT. Encoded protein: CSAHPDSYGGELFF. The chain employs TRBV20-1 and TRBJ2-2, with D uncertain. This CDR3 region has 14 residues. Germline CDR1 reads DFQATT; CDR2 reads SNEGSKA (reference sequence). V lost 6 bases to trimming and J lost 7 bases, with 18 bases between them.

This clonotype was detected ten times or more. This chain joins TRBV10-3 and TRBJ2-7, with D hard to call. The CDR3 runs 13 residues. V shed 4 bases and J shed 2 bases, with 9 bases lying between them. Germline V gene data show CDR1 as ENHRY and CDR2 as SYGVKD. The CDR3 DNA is TGTGCCATCAGTGGTGACGGCACCTACGAGCAGTACTTC. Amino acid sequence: CAISGDGTYEQYF.

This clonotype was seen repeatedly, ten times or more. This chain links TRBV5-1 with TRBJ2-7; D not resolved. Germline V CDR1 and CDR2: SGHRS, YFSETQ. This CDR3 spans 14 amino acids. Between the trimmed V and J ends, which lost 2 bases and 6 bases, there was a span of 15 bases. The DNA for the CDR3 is TGCGCCAGCAGCTTACCCCGCGACATTGCCGAGCAGTACTTC. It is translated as CASSLPRDIAEQYF.

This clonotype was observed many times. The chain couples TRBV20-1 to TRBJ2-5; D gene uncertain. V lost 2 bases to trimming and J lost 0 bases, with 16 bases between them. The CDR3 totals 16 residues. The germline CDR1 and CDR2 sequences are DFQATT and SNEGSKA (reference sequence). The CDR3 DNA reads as TGCAGTGCTAGAAACATAGCCGGGTCGTACCAAGAGACCCAGTACTTC. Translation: CSARNIAGSYQETQYF.

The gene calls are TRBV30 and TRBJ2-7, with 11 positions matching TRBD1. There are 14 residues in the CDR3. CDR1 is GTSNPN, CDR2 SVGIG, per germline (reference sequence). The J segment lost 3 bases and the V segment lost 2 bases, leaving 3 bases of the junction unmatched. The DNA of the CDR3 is TGTGCCTGGAGTATCGGGACAGGGGGCTACGAGCAGTACTTC. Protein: CAWSIGTGGYEQYF.

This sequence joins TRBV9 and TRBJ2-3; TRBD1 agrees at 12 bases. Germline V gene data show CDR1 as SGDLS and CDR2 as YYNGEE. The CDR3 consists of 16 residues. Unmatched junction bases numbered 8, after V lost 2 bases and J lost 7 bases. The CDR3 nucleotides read TGTGCCAGCAGCGTCGCCGCCGGGACAGGGGGCAATACGCAGTATTTT. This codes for CASSVAAGTGGNTQYF.

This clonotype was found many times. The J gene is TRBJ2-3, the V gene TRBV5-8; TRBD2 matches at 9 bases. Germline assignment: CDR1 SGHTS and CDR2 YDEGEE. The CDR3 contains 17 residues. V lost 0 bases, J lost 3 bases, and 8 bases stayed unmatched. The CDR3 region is CASSLDSLAGFTDTQYF. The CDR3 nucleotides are TGTGCCAGCAGCTTGGATTCTCTAGCGGGATTTACAGATACGCAGTATTTT. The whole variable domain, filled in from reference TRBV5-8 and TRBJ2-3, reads EAGVTQSPTHLIKTRGQQATLRCSPISGHTSVYWYQQALGLGLQFLLWYDEGEERNRGNFPPRFSGRQFPNYSSELNVNALELEDSALYLCASSLDSLAGFTDTQYFGPGTRLTVL.

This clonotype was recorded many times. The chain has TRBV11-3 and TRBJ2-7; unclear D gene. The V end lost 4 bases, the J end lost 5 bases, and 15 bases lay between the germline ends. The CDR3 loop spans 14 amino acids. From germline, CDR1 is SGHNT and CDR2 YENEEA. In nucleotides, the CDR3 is TGTGCCAGCAGCTCCCCCAAACAGTGCGACGAGCAGTACTTC. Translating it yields CASSSPKQCDEQYF.

CDR3 sequence reads: CASSFGPHNRDYF. Written as DNA, the CDR3 is TGTGCCAGCAGTTTCGGACCCCACAATAGGGACTATTTT. This rearrangement joins TRBV7-2 to TRBJ2-3; D possibly matches TRBD1 or TRBD2 (5 bases each). Looked up from germline, CDR1 is SGHTA and CDR2 is FQGNSA. Trimming took off 6 bases at V and 15 bases at J, with 22 bases between the two ends. The CDR3 is 13 amino acids. The full variable domain, rest sourced from reference TRBV7-2 and TRBJ2-3, is GAGVSQSPSNKVTEKGKDVELRCDPISGHTALYWYRQSLGQGLEFLIYFQGNSAPDKSGLPSDRFSAERTGGSVSTLTIQRTQQEDSAVYLCASSFGPHNRDYFGPGTRLTVL.

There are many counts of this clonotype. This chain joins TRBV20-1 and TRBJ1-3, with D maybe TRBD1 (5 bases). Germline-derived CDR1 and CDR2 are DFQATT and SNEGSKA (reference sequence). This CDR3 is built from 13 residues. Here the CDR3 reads CSALGQAGNTIYF. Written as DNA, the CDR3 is TGCAGCGCGCTGGGGCAGGCTGGAAACACCATATATTTT.

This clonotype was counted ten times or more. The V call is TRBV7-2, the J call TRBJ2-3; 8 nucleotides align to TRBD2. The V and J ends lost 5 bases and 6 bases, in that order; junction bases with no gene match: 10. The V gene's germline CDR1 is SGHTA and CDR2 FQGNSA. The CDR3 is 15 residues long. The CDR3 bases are TGTGCCAGCAGCCCTGCCAGCGGGAGAAGTGATACGCAGTATTTT. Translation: CASSPASGRSDTQYF.